What follows are 26 T cell receptor beta chains derived from one specimen sequenced in a study of OX40 agonist ivuxolimab in advanced cancers. Profiled with immunoSEQ multiplex PCR; TCRdb holds only in-frame clones, not every one. Among under 40,000 clones listed, over 60% were seen once. Source: CD4+ or CD8+ T cells sorted from blood, taken in a trial of the OX40 agonist ivuxolimab. These receptors were obtained from an adult with an advanced solid tumor such as melanoma, head and neck, liver or kidney cancer.

The gene calls are TRBV6-5 and TRBJ1-1; maybe TRBD1 (5 bases). The CDR3 length is 13 residues. Trimming removed 8 bases at V and 1 base at J, with 11 bases between. CDR1 and CDR2 from the germline V gene are MNHEY and SVGAGI. The CDR3 bases are TGTGCCAGCTACAGGACCGAGAACACTGAAGCTTTCTTT. It specifies CASYRTENTEAFF.

This clone appeared a single time. V gene TRBV19 combines with J gene TRBJ1-2; TRBD1 is a possible D gene (6 bases). Trimming removed 3 bases from V and 2 bases from J, with 13 bases in between. Germline V gives CDR1 LNHDA, CDR2 SQIVND (reference sequence). The CDR3 extends over 15 amino acids. The CDR3 reads CASSIEGDSNYGYTF. CDR3 bases: TGTGCCAGTAGTATCGAGGGGGACTCCAACTATGGCTACACCTTC.

V usage is TRBV9 and J usage is TRBJ1-2; D is possibly TRBD1 (6 bases). Trimming pared 3 bases from V and 7 bases from J, leaving 19 bases between. Germline values: CDR1 SGDLS, CDR2 YYNGEE. The CDR3 is 15 amino acids. The CDR3 region has the DNA TGTGCCAGCAGCGAAGGCGGACAGCCAGGGGCTGGCTACACCTTC. It translates to CASSEGGQPGAGYTF.

The chain links TRBV28 to TRBJ2-3; D possibly corresponds to TRBD1 (6 bases). Looked up from germline, CDR1 is MDHEN and CDR2 is SYDVKM. V was pared by 4 bases and J by 3 bases, with 11 bases between. This CDR3 is built from 14 residues. In nucleotides, the CDR3 is TGTGCCAGCAGTTCGACAGGCGTGACAGATACGCAGTATTTT. Encoded protein: CASSSTGVTDTQYF.

J is TRBJ2-1 and V is TRBV11-3; D remains ambiguous. Germline CDR1 is SGHNT and CDR2 is YENEEA. V lost 4 bases, J lost 10 bases, and 11 bases lay in between. This CDR3 region has 12 residues. The DNA for the CDR3 is TGTGCCAGCAGCTCGCTTGGTGTGGAGCAGTTCTTC. Residues: CASSSLGVEQFF. The variable domain in full, with the rest retrieved from reference TRBV11-3 and TRBJ2-1, is EAGVVQSPRYKIIEKKQPVAFWCNPISGHNTLYWYLQNLGQGPELLIRYENEEAVDDSQLPKDRFSAERLKGVDSTLKIQPAELGDSAVYLCASSSLGVEQFFGPGTRLTVL.

The chain has TRBV10-2 and TRBJ2-5, with D hard to call. The CDR3 totals 13 residues. V lost 2 bases and J 7 bases, leaving 11 bases between the germline ends. Germline CDR1 reads WSHSY; CDR2 reads SAAADI. CDR3: CASSEPLERTQYF. CDR3 in DNA: TGCGCCAGCAGTGAGCCCCTAGAGAGGACCCAGTACTTC.

V is TRBV7-2 and J is TRBJ2-7; either TRBD1 or TRBD2 may supply D (6 bases each). Germline V gives CDR1 SGHTA, CDR2 FQGNSA. The CDR3 loop spans 12 amino acids. The V and J ends lost 1 base and 10 bases respectively, with 11 bases between them. Written as DNA, the CDR3 is TGTGCCAGCAGCTTAGAGGGGGGACGTCAGTACTTC. Translating it yields CASSLEGGRQYF.

V usage is TRBV5-1 and J usage is TRBJ1-1, with D unresolved. Germline loops: CDR1 SGHRS, CDR2 YFSETQ. CDR3 length: 16 amino acids. Deletions cut 1 base from V and 4 bases from J, with 17 bases between. The CDR3 loop reads CASSLMSTQSGTEAFF. CDR3 coding DNA: TGCGCCAGCAGCTTGATGTCAACCCAAAGTGGCACTGAAGCTTTCTTT.

This chain joins TRBV28 and TRBJ1-1; D might be TRBD1 (5 bases). CDR3 length: 15 residues. Germline CDR1 is MDHEN and CDR2 is SYDVKM. Trimming removed 5 bases at V and 3 bases at J, with 16 bases between. The CDR3 loop reads CASSPSTARYTEAFF. The CDR3 DNA reads as TGTGCCAGCAGTCCTTCGACAGCCCGTTACACTGAAGCTTTCTTT.

This clone was counted once. V gene TRBV6-5 combines with J gene TRBJ1-1; D is undetermined. The CDR3 runs 11 residues. The V gene lost 9 bases and the J gene lost 7 bases, with 12 bases spanning the gap. The germline CDR1 and CDR2 sequences are MNHEY and SVGAGI. Here the CDR3 DNA reads TGTGCCAGGAGCTCACGGATTGAAGCTTTCTTT. Translation gives CARSSRIEAFF.

The table lists this clone with a count of one. The chain is built from TRBV29-1 and TRBJ2-7, with 8 bases aligning to TRBD2. CDR1 is SQVTM, CDR2 ANQGSEA, per germline. The CDR3 extends over 15 amino acids. Trimming took 0 bases from V and 3 from J; bases not matched to a gene: 7. DNA for the CDR3: TGCAGCGTTGAAGACGGCGCGGGAGGAGGCTACGAGCAGTACTTC. Protein product: CSVEDGAGGGYEQYF.

The chain employs TRBV5-4 and TRBJ2-1, with 12 bases that match TRBD2. This CDR3 has 17 residues. The germline V gene has CDR1 SGHNT and CDR2 YYREEE (reference sequence). Trimming cost V 4 bases and J 6 bases; bases outside gene matches: 11. The CDR3 DNA sequence: TGTGCCAGCAGCATGGGGACTAGCGGGCGGGATCTCAATGAGCAGTTCTTC. Translated, it gives CASSMGTSGRDLNEQFF.

Note on this clone: At one end, the junction sequence differs from germline, possibly due to a read error. The chain has TRBV5-1 and TRBJ2-7; D may match TRBD1 or TRBD2 (5 bases each). Germline lookup yields CDR1 SGHRS and CDR2 YFSETQ. The CDR3 is 13 amino acids. CDR3 in amino acids: CASSRDGLYEQYF. CDR3 nucleotide sequence: TGTGCCAGCAGCCGGGACGGCCTCTACGAGCAGTACTTC.

The rearrangement links TRBV11-3 to TRBJ2-1, with 8 bases lining up with TRBD2. The junction had 3 bases not matched to a gene; V was cut back by 1 base and J by 4 bases. The germline CDR1 and CDR2 sequences are SGHNT and YENEEA. The CDR3 has 15 residues. The CDR3 bases are TGTGCCAGCAGCTTAGGAAGCGGGAGTTACAATGAGCAGTTCTTC. The encoded protein is CASSLGSGSYNEQFF.

V and J are TRBV6-5 and TRBJ2-7; a possible D gene is TRBD1 (5 bases). CDR3 length: 12 residues. CDR1 and CDR2 from the germline V gene are MNHEY and SVGAGI. Trimming took 6 bases from V and 7 from J, leaving 13 bases between them. CDR3 nucleotide sequence: TGTGCCAGCAGCCTAGGGGTAGGTGAGCAGTACTTC. Translation: CASSLGVGEQYF.

This sequence joins TRBV6-5 and TRBJ1-1; D ambiguous. CDR1 is MNHEY, CDR2 SVGAGI, per germline. The CDR3 spans 14 residues. V gave up 2 bases and J gave up 3 bases, with 10 bases separating them. The CDR3 loop reads CASSYGFLDTEAFF. The CDR3, as DNA: TGTGCCAGCAGTTACGGGTTTCTTGACACTGAAGCTTTCTTT.

The V gene is TRBV6-5, the J gene TRBJ1-2; D is perhaps TRBD1 (6 bases). The CDR3 totals 13 residues. Trimming shortened V by 6 bases and J by 5 bases, and 13 bases separated the two germline ends. The germline V gene encodes CDR1 MNHEY and CDR2 SVGAGI. The CDR3: CASRQGGGYGYTF. Here the CDR3 DNA reads TGTGCCAGCAGACAGGGAGGTGGTTATGGCTACACCTTC.

V and J are TRBV28 and TRBJ1-2, with D possibly TRBD1 on 6 matching bases. Germline V gene lookup returns CDR1 MDHEN and CDR2 SYDVKM. This CDR3 contains 13 residues. V was cut by 6 bases and J by 8 bases, with 16 bases left in between. As DNA, the CDR3 is TGTGCCAGCAGCCTCATCCACAGGGTCGGCTACACCTTC. It specifies CASSLIHRVGYTF.

The V call is TRBV7-9, the J call TRBJ2-2; 7 bases map to TRBD1. The CDR3 consists of 17 residues. The V gene end was trimmed by 5 bases and the J gene end by 6 bases; junction bases not matched to a gene: 15. Germline CDR1 and CDR2: SEHNR and FQNEAQ (reference sequence). CDR3 nucleotide sequence: TGTGCCAGCAGCCCTAGGGGACAGCAGGTTGGGCCCGGGGAGCTGTTTTTT. Translated: CASSPRGQQVGPGELFF.

The chain links TRBV5-4 to TRBJ2-7, with 7 bases fitting TRBD1. This CDR3 region has 16 residues. Germline V gene data show CDR1 as SGHNT and CDR2 as YYREEE (reference sequence). With V trimmed by 4 bases and J by 0 bases, 10 bases remained unmatched. The CDR3 protein is CASSLPGQESSYEQYF. Written as DNA, the CDR3 is TGTGCCAGCAGCCTTCCTGGACAGGAGAGCTCCTACGAGCAGTACTTC.

The chain combines TRBV10-3 with TRBJ1-1, with a tentative D call TRBD1 (5 bases). V lost 4 bases, J lost 4 bases, and 13 bases lay in between. This CDR3 spans 14 amino acids. Germline V gene lookup returns CDR1 ENHRY and CDR2 SYGVKD. In DNA, the CDR3 is TGTGCCATCAGTGCGCAGGGTTCAGGCACTGAAGCTTTCTTT. Its translation is CAISAQGSGTEAFF.

This clone appeared a single time. The rearrangement links TRBV18 to TRBJ2-7, with D possibly being TRBD1 (6 bases). The CDR3 totals 15 residues. With 6 bases removed from V and 6 bases from J, the gap between germline ends came to 21 bases. Germline V gene sequence: CDR1 KGHSH, CDR2 LQKENI. CDR3 in amino acids: CASSPLTGGASEQYF. CDR3 coding DNA: TGTGCCAGCTCCCCGTTGACAGGTGGAGCGAGCGAGCAGTACTTC.

The gene calls are TRBV7-3 and TRBJ2-1, with D hard to call. CDR3 length equals 12 residues. In germline, CDR1 is SGHTA, CDR2 FQGTGA. Trimming took 5 bases from V and 10 from J, leaving 12 bases between them. The CDR3: CASSPTSLEQFF. In DNA form, the CDR3 reads TGTGCCAGCAGCCCCACCAGCCTAGAGCAGTTCTTC.

V is TRBV27 and J is TRBJ2-7, with TRBD1 matching over 7 bases. J was trimmed by 7 bases and V by 4 bases; bases with no gene match: 4. The CDR3 runs 12 residues. Germline V gene sequence: CDR1 MNHEY, CDR2 SMNVEV (reference sequence). The CDR3 spells CASSSTGREQYF. CDR3 sequence (DNA): TGTGCCAGCAGTTCGACAGGGCGGGAGCAGTACTTC.

This clone turned up a few times. The V gene is TRBV5-6, the J gene TRBJ1-5; unclear D gene. The V end lost 3 bases, the J end lost 6 bases, and 13 bases lay between the germline ends. Germline CDR1 SGHDT, CDR2 YYEEEE. The CDR3 runs 14 residues. CDR3 sequence: CASSYMRGGQPQHF. CDR3 bases: TGTGCCAGCAGCTACATGCGGGGAGGTCAGCCCCAGCATTTT. The full variable domain, its missing parts supplied by reference TRBV5-6 and TRBJ1-5, is DAGVTQSPTHLIKTRGQQVTLRCSPKSGHDTVSWYQQALGQGPQFIFQYYEEEERQRGNFPDRFSGHQFPNYSSELNVNALLLGDSALYLCASSYMRGGQPQHFGDGTRLSIL.

The chain recombines TRBV5-1 with TRBJ2-5; the match to TRBD2 covers 9 bases. The DNA end is a closer match to TRBJ2-7, so the J assignment may be wrong. This CDR3 region has 15 residues. CDR1 is SGHRS, CDR2 YFSETQ, per germline. CDR3 nucleotide sequence: TGCGCCAGCAGCTTGGTAGGTCTAGCGGGGTACGAGCAGTACTTC. It specifies CASSLVGLAGYEQYF.